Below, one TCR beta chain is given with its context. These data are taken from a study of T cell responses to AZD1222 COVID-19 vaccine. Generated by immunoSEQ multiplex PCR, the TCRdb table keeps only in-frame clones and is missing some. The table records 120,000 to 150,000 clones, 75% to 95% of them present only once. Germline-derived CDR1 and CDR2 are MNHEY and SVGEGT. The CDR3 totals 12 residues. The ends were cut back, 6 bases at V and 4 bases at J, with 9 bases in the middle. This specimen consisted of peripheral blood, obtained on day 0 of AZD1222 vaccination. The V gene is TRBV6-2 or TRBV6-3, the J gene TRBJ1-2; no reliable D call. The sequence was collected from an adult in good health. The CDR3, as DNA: TGTGCCAGCAGCCCCGGGTCCTATGGCTACACCTTC. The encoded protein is CASSPGSYGYTF.